These 31 T cell receptor beta chains originate from one sample sequenced in a study of T cell responses to AZD1222 COVID-19 vaccine (dated by TCRdb to the early 2020s). What this sample's time point label stands for: about 28 days (+/-7) after the second vaccine dose. Libraries were prepared through the immunoSEQ multiplex PCR assay. TCRdb's version of the immuneACCESS table is confined to in-frame rearrangements and falls short of the full clone set. An unresolved V gene accounts for under half of the shortfall where checked; the remainder is of unknown origin. The sample profile shows some 200,000 clones; around 89% of them were found once. Roughly 26% of the sample goes to the ten largest clones. This specimen consisted of peripheral blood, obtained 28 days after the second AZD1222 dose. The receptors were sampled from an adult who received the AZD1222 COVID-19 vaccine.

Comment on this clone: This same CDR3 is encoded by further DNA sequences in the sample. The V and J genes are TRBV9 and TRBJ1-3; D is ambiguous. Trimming removed 3 bases at V and 5 bases at J, with 0 bases between. This CDR3 has 10 residues. Per the germline V gene, CDR1 is SGDLS and CDR2 is YYNGEE. The CDR3 DNA sequence: TGTGCCAGCAGCGGAAACACCATATATTTT. As protein: CASSGNTIYF.

This clone was recorded only once. The CDR3 reads CASNGHSSEQYF. CDR3 nucleotide sequence: TGTGCCAGCAACGGCCATTCGAGCGAGCAGTACTTC. The chain links TRBV5-6 to TRBJ2-7; D remains unclear. V lost 6 bases and J lost 6, with 13 bases in between. Germline V gene lookup returns CDR1 SGHDT and CDR2 YYEEEE. The CDR3 extends over 12 amino acids.

This clone has only one observation. The chain is built from TRBV7-3 and TRBJ2-1, with 12 bases matching TRBD2. This CDR3 has 16 amino acids. Per the germline V gene, CDR1 is SGHTA and CDR2 is FQGTGA. V shed 2 bases, J shed 7 bases, and the junction held 6 bases outside the gene matches. The CDR3 DNA reads as TGTGCCAGCAGCTTACAGGGACTAGCGGGTGGGAATGAGCAGTTCTTC. This codes for CASSLQGLAGGNEQFF.

CDR3 bases: TGTGCCAGCAGCCCAGCCGGGGGGAGAGGCCAAGAGACCCAGTACTTC. Residues: CASSPAGGRGQETQYF. The chain is built from TRBV9 and TRBJ2-5; 7 positions match TRBD2. The trim removed 4 bases at V and 1 base at J, leaving 10 bases unmatched. This CDR3 comprises 16 residues. Per the germline V gene, CDR1 is SGDLS and CDR2 is YYNGEE. The variable domain in full, with the rest retrieved from reference TRBV9 and TRBJ2-5, is DSGVTQTPKHLITATGQRVTLRCSPRSGDLSVYWYQQSLDQGLQFLIQYYNGEERAKGNILERFSAQQFPDLHSELNLSSLELGDSALYFCASSPAGGRGQETQYFGPGTRLLVL.

V and J are TRBV4-2 and TRBJ2-5; 14 bases agree with TRBD2. The CDR3 runs 17 residues. The V gene's germline CDR1 is LGHNA and CDR2 YNFKEQ. Trimming took 0 bases from V and 5 from J; bases not matched to a gene: 5. The CDR3 spells CASSQEVGLAGEETQYF. The CDR3 nucleotides are TGTGCCAGCAGCCAAGAGGTGGGACTAGCGGGAGAGGAGACCCAGTACTTC.

The V and J genes are TRBV28 and TRBJ2-7; TRBD1 matches at 7 bases. Trimming cost V 6 bases and J 3 bases; bases outside gene matches: 8. This CDR3 comprises 14 residues. Germline assignment: CDR1 MDHEN and CDR2 SYDVKM. The CDR3 nucleotides read TGTGCCAGCAGCTCCGGACAGGCTTACTACGAGCAGTACTTC. Protein sequence: CASSSGQAYYEQYF.

Only one count was recorded for this clone. The chain combines TRBV5-1 with TRBJ2-7, with 8 bases identical to TRBD1. The germline gives CDR1 SGHRS, CDR2 YFSETQ. The CDR3 loop spans 14 amino acids. Germline trimming cut 4 bases from V and 5 bases from J; bases unmatched to any gene: 8. The CDR3 region has the DNA TGCGCCAGCAGCAACGGACAGGGTCCCAACGAGCAGTACTTC. This gives the protein CASSNGQGPNEQYF. The variable domain in full, completed from reference TRBV5-1 and TRBJ2-7, reads KAGVTQTPRYLIKTRGQQVTLSCSPISGHRSVSWYQQTPGQGLQFLFEYFSETQRNKGNFPGRFSGRQFSNSRSEMNVSTLELGDSALYLCASSNGQGPNEQYFGPGTRLTVT.

The table lists this clone with a few counts. The chain links TRBV9 to TRBJ2-1, with 9 nucleotides matching TRBD1. The V gene end was trimmed by 3 bases and the J gene end by 3 bases; junction bases not matched to a gene: 13. The CDR3 sequence is 18 residues long. Germline CDR1 and CDR2: SGDLS and YYNGEE. This chain's CDR3 is CASSEGGQGLSHYNEQFF. Here the CDR3 DNA reads TGTGCCAGCAGCGAGGGGGGACAGGGACTATCACACTACAATGAGCAGTTCTTC.

This clone was detected only a few times. V usage is TRBV30 and J usage is TRBJ2-7; D may be TRBD2 (6 bases). Germline CDR1 and CDR2: GTSNPN and SVGIG (reference sequence). The CDR3 consists of 13 residues. The V and J ends lost 3 bases and 3 bases respectively, with 12 bases between them. CDR3 DNA sequence: TGTGCCTGGAGCCGTCCGGGGGACTACGAGCAGTACTTC. It specifies CAWSRPGDYEQYF.

The chain is built from TRBV28 and TRBJ2-1; weak D call: TRBD2 (5 bases). Per the germline V gene, CDR1 is MDHEN and CDR2 is SYDVKM. The CDR3 totals 16 residues. Trimming removed 5 bases at V and 2 bases at J, with 16 bases between. The CDR3 protein is CASSPSRGMTYNEQFF. The CDR3 coding sequence is TGTGCCAGCAGTCCATCTCGAGGGATGACCTACAATGAGCAGTTCTTC.

The V and J genes are TRBV6-5 and TRBJ2-7, with 7 bases aligning to TRBD1. The germline V gene has CDR1 MNHEY and CDR2 SVGAGI. The CDR3 is made up of 14 amino acids. V was clipped by 6 bases and J by 3 bases; unmatched bases: 8. Here the CDR3 DNA reads TGTGCCAGCAGCAAGACAGGGTCGGGCTACGAGCAGTACTTC. It encodes CASSKTGSGYEQYF.

The genes are TRBV7-9 and TRBJ2-3, with a tentative D call TRBD1 (5 bases). This CDR3 has 15 residues. The V end lost 4 bases, the J end lost 0 bases, and 11 bases lay between the germline ends. Germline CDR1 and CDR2: SEHNR and FQNEAQ (reference sequence). Here the CDR3 DNA reads TGTGCCAGCAGCTACCGGACAACTAGCACAGATACGCAGTATTTT. Its translation is CASSYRTTSTDTQYF. The variable domain in full, with the rest retrieved from reference TRBV7-9 and TRBJ2-3, is DTGVSQNPRHKITKRGQNVTFRCDPISEHNRLYWYRQTLGQGPEFLTYFQNEAQLEKSRLLSDRFSAERPKGSFSTLEIQRTEQGDSAMYLCASSYRTTSTDTQYFGPGTRLTVL.

This chain uses TRBV7-9 with TRBJ2-7; TRBD2 matches 8 bases. CDR3 size: 17 residues. The ends lost 1 base at V and 1 base at J; junction bases unmatched: 9. Looked up from germline, CDR1 is SEHNR and CDR2 is FQNEAQ (reference sequence). CDR3 coding DNA: TGTGCCAGCAGCTTAGGGGCAGCGGGAGTGGGGTCCTACGAGCAGTACTTC. As protein: CASSLGAAGVGSYEQYF.

The chain combines TRBV11-2 with TRBJ2-3; 8 bases align to TRBD2. Germline assignment: CDR1 SGHAT and CDR2 FQNNGV. The CDR3 spans 13 residues. The ends lost 5 bases at V and 9 bases at J; junction bases unmatched: 7. This CDR3 is CASSGGTSRTQYF. CDR3 sequence (DNA): TGTGCCAGCAGCGGCGGGACTAGTAGGACGCAGTATTTT.

The chain employs TRBV7-2 and TRBJ2-2, with D perhaps assigned TRBD1 or TRBD2 (5 bases each). The V and J ends lost 5 bases and 7 bases respectively, with 14 bases between them. This CDR3 comprises 14 residues. CDR1 and CDR2 (germline): SGHTA, FQGNSA. CDR3 region: CASSPTRDRGELFF. The CDR3 region has the DNA TGTGCCAGCAGCCCCACCCGGGACCGCGGGGAGCTGTTTTTT.

The chain links TRBV14 to TRBJ2-7; possible D gene TRBD1, 5 bases. The CDR3 consists of 14 residues. Looked up from germline, CDR1 is SGHDN and CDR2 is FVKESK. V gave up 3 bases and J gave up 4 bases, with 13 bases separating them. The CDR3, as DNA: TGTGCCAGCAGCCAGGGGCCGTTGGGTTACGAGCAGTACTTC. Translating it yields CASSQGPLGYEQYF.

The gene calls are TRBV25-1 and TRBJ2-2; tentatively, D is TRBD1 (6 bases). Germline assignment: CDR1 MGHDK and CDR2 SYGVNS. This CDR3 contains 15 residues. The V end was cut by 2 bases, the J end by 0 bases, with 7 bases between. CDR3 region: CASSEPGANTGELFF. Here the CDR3 DNA reads TGTGCCAGCAGTGAACCAGGGGCGAACACCGGGGAGCTGTTTTTT.

The V gene is TRBV11-3, the J gene TRBJ1-1, with D possibly being TRBD1 (5 bases). The CDR3 totals 13 residues. V dropped 4 bases and J dropped 5 bases, with 11 bases sitting between them. Per the germline V gene, CDR1 is SGHNT and CDR2 is YENEEA. CDR3 bases: TGTGCCAGCAGCTCAATCGGGGGAACTGAAGCTTTCTTT. This translates into CASSSIGGTEAFF.

The CDR3 protein is CASSLALGDSGRKGFF. In DNA form, the CDR3 reads TGTGCCAGCAGCTTAGCCTTGGGAGATAGCGGGAGAAAAGGGTTCTTC. V usage is TRBV7-2 and J usage is TRBJ2-1, with TRBD2 matching 9 bases. CDR3 length equals 16 residues. The V and J ends lost 0 bases and 15 bases, in that order; junction bases with no gene match: 15. Germline V CDR1 and CDR2: SGHTA, FQGNSA.

The chain uses TRBV4-1 and TRBJ1-1; TRBD1 is a possible D gene (5 bases). The germline gives CDR1 MGHRA, CDR2 YSYEKL. The germline V and J ends were trimmed by 4 bases and 4 bases, with 16 bases remaining between them. The CDR3 contains 15 residues. DNA of the CDR3: TGCGCCAGCAGCCCCGGAGAGGGGCGAGCCACTGAAGCTTTCTTT. Protein product: CASSPGEGRATEAFF.

A few counts support this clone. J is TRBJ2-1 and V is TRBV7-9; D uncertain. V dropped 4 bases and J dropped 7 bases, with 8 bases sitting between them. The CDR3 has 12 amino acids. Germline CDR1 is SEHNR and CDR2 is FQNEAQ (reference sequence). DNA of the CDR3: TGTGCCAGCAGCTCGCTAAGGAATGAGCAGTTCTTC. Its translation: CASSSLRNEQFF.

The chain combines TRBV10-3 with TRBJ1-5; D unresolved. Per germline, CDR1 ENHRY and CDR2 SYGVKD. The length of the CDR3 is 13 residues. Trimming shortened V by 3 bases and J by 0 bases, and 3 bases separated the two germline ends. CDR3 protein: CAISDLSNQPQHF. CDR3 bases: TGTGCCATCAGTGACCTTAGCAATCAGCCCCAGCATTTT.

This clone was seen a single time. The V gene is TRBV19, the J gene TRBJ2-7, with 15 bases fitting TRBD2. The CDR3 runs to 15 residues. V lost 5 bases, J lost 6 bases, and 5 bases stayed unmatched. Germline loops: CDR1 LNHDA, CDR2 SQIVND (reference sequence). CDR3: CASSYGLAGGGEQYF. In nucleotides, the CDR3 is TGTGCCAGTAGTTACGGACTAGCGGGAGGGGGCGAGCAGTACTTC. The whole variable domain, remainder taken from reference TRBV19 and TRBJ2-7, is DGGITQSPKYLFRKEGQNVTLSCEQNLNHDAMYWYRQDPGQGLRLIYYSQIVNDFQKGDIAEGYSVSREKKESFPLTVTSAQKNPTAFYLCASSYGLAGGGEQYFGPGTRLTVT.

This clone has only one observation. This chain joins TRBV6-1 and TRBJ1-6; 7 bases agree with TRBD1. Germline V gene data show CDR1 as MNHNS and CDR2 as SASEGT. The CDR3 contains 15 residues. With 7 bases clipped from V and 10 bases from J, the junction kept 13 bases outside the gene matches. The CDR3 bases are TGTGCCAGCATTTCCGGACAGGCGAAGACCTCACCCCTCCACTTT. This translates into CASISGQAKTSPLHF.

The CDR3 spells CASSKSGLAAIGQETQYF. For the CDR3, the DNA is TGTGCCAGCAGCAAATCAGGACTAGCGGCTATTGGACAAGAGACCCAGTACTTC. The chain joins TRBV21-1 to TRBJ2-5; TRBD2 was called by the table and not checked on the DNA. TRBV21-1 corresponds to a pseudogene. The CDR3 extends over 18 amino acids.

This chain joins TRBV7-8 and TRBJ2-7; D is ambiguous. The CDR3 totals 14 residues. The V and J ends lost 1 base and 1 base respectively, with 8 bases between them. Germline V gene lookup returns CDR1 SGHVS and CDR2 FQNEAQ. In nucleotides, the CDR3 is TGTGCCAGCAGCTTAGTAGGGCAGTCCTACGAGCAGTACTTC. Translated, it gives CASSLVGQSYEQYF. Full variable domain (outside the CDR3, taken from reference TRBV7-8 and TRBJ2-7): GAGVSQSPRYKVAKRGQDVALRCDPISGHVSLFWYQQALGQGPEFLTYFQNEAQLDKSGLPSDRFFAERPEGSVSTLKIQRTQQEDSAVYLCASSLVGQSYEQYFGPGTRLTVT.

This chain connects TRBV5-1 to TRBJ2-1; possibly TRBD1 for D (6 bases). This CDR3 has 13 residues. Germline values: CDR1 SGHRS, CDR2 YFSETQ. V lost 7 bases and J 7 bases, leaving 15 bases between the germline ends. CDR3 sequence reads: CASSLPQGNEQFF. Written as DNA, the CDR3 is TGCGCCAGCTCCCTCCCCCAGGGGAATGAGCAGTTCTTC.

The chain employs TRBV4-3 and TRBJ1-1; D is possibly TRBD1 (6 bases). CDR3 size: 17 residues. Germline loops: CDR1 LGHNA, CDR2 YSLEER. V lost 0 bases and J lost 3, with 17 bases in between. This chain's CDR3 is CASSQETQDRIYTEAFF. Here the CDR3 DNA reads TGCGCCAGCAGCCAAGAAACCCAGGACAGAATCTACACTGAAGCTTTCTTT.

V is TRBV5-4 and J is TRBJ2-7; TRBD1 is a possible D gene (6 bases). V was cut by 4 bases and J by 0 bases, with 17 bases left in between. The CDR3 length is 16 residues. CDR1 and CDR2 (germline): SGHNT, YYREEE (reference sequence). In nucleotides, the CDR3 is TGTGCCAGCAGCACTGGACAGTTGGGCTTCTCCTACGAGCAGTACTTC. Its protein is CASSTGQLGFSYEQYF.

V is TRBV6-5 and J is TRBJ2-2; 8 nucleotides line up with TRBD1. Germline loops: CDR1 MNHEY, CDR2 SVGAGI. CDR3 length equals 15 residues. The V gene end was trimmed by 6 bases and the J gene end by 2 bases; junction bases not matched to a gene: 5. The CDR3 reads CASSSGQGNTGELFF. DNA for the CDR3: TGTGCCAGCAGCTCCGGACAGGGAAACACCGGGGAGCTGTTTTTT.

CDR3 in DNA: TGTGCCAACCTTTGGGGGAACACCGGGGAGCTGTTTTTT. It encodes CANLWGNTGELFF. The chain uses TRBV28 and TRBJ2-2; D not certain. CDR1 and CDR2 from the germline V gene are MDHEN and SYDVKM. V lost 10 bases, J lost 1 base, and 10 bases lay in between. The CDR3 has 13 amino acids.